These T cell receptor beta chains were read from a single sample in a study of T cell changes during pregnancy in multiple sclerosis. Profiling relied on immunoSEQ multiplex PCR, and the TCRdb table lists in-frame clones only, not all of them. The sample has tens of thousands of clones, about 85% seen once. The sample consisted of CD4+ T cells from peripheral blood mononuclear cells, taken in the third trimester of pregnancy. These receptors were taken from a female donor with multiple sclerosis, enrolled in a pregnancy study. The CDR3 runs from the conserved cysteine through the conserved F or W. The D gene is left open where the match is weak. Size values are once, few and many counts, or a class for expanded clones, and some rows have none.

TGTGCCAGCCACGACAGGGGCTACGAGCAGTACTTC	CASHDRGYEQYF	TRBJ2-7	TRBV6-1	TRBD1	.
TGTGCCAGCAGTGAATACCTGGACAGGGTCCACGAGCAGTACTTC	CASSEYLDRVHEQYF	TRBJ2-7	TRBV25-1	TRBD1	.
TGTGCCAGCAGCTTAGGGCCTAGCGGGTACAATGAGCAGTTCTTC	CASSLGPSGYNEQFF	TRBJ2-1	TRBV7-2	TRBD2	.
TGTGCCAGCCGCGGGGGGGCCTTCAATGAGCAGTTCTTC	CASRGGAFNEQFF	TRBJ2-1	TRBV5-4	TRBD2	.
TGTGCCAGCAGCACGGGACAGGGCCCAGATACGCAGTATTTT	CASSTGQGPDTQYF	TRBJ2-3	TRBV5-6	TRBD1	once
TGTGCAAGTCGTCTTGGGGCCCTCACTAGCGGGAGTTGGAATGAGCAGTTCTTC	CASRLGALTSGSWNEQFF	TRBJ2-1	TRBV12-2	.	.
TGTGCCAGCAGCTCAAGCGGGTCCCCTTCTGGGGCCAACGTCCTGACTTTC	CASSSSGSPSGANVLTF	TRBJ2-6	TRBV7-2	.	.
TGTGCCAGCAGCGGGCGGGGGGGCACAGATACGCAGTATTTT	CASSGRGGTDTQYF	TRBJ2-3	TRBV9	TRBD2	.
TGTGCCAGTAGTCTACTATCAGGGGGCGGAGGAGAGACCCAGTACTTC	CASSLLSGGGGETQYF	TRBJ2-5	TRBV19	TRBD1	.
TGTGCCAGCAGTTGGCGTCTCCAGGGTCCCAGGTCGGGAACTAATGAAAAACTGTTTTTT	CASSWRLQGPRSGTNEKLFF	TRBJ1-4	TRBV27	.	.
TGTGCCAGCAGCCAGATAACAGGGGTCCTGGTCTCGAACACTGAAGCTTTCTTT	CASSQITGVLVSNTEAFF	TRBJ1-1	TRBV5-6	TRBD1	.
TGTGCCAGCAGTTACTCAGCCCACGATGGCTACACCTTC	CASSYSAHDGYTF	TRBJ1-2	TRBV6-5	.	.
TGTGCCATCTCCGGGGGACTATCCCCCACAGATACGCAGTATTTT	CAISGGLSPTDTQYF	TRBJ2-3	TRBV10-3	TRBD2	.
TGTGCCAGCAGTTCCATTGGGACAGGGGGTTACGAGCAGTACTTC	CASSSIGTGGYEQYF	TRBJ2-7	TRBV27	TRBD1	.
TGTGCCAGTAGTATGGGACAATTCAATGAGCAGTTCTTC	CASSMGQFNEQFF	TRBJ2-1	TRBV19	.	.
TGTGCCTGGAGACCAGCGGGGGGGGAGGGAGAGACCCAGTACTTC	CAWRPAGGEGETQYF	TRBJ2-5	TRBV30	TRBD2	few
TGCGCCAGCAGCCGGACTAGCCCAGACGGGGCGGAGCAGTTCTTC	CASSRTSPDGAEQFF	TRBJ2-1	TRBV4-3	TRBD2	.
TGTGCCTGGAGTGATACGGGAATCAATCAGCCCCAGCATTTT	CAWSDTGINQPQHF	TRBJ1-5	TRBV30	.	.
TGCAGCGTTACCCCGTCAGTGTTGGTTGGCTACACCTTC	CSVTPSVLVGYTF	TRBJ1-2	TRBV29-1	.	.
TGTGCCAGCTCACCCCCAGCAGCGGACGGAGCTTTCTTT	CASSPPAADGAFF	TRBJ1-1	TRBV18	.	.
TGTGCCAGCAGCTTCGACAGGGGGAGGAACACCTTC	CASSFDRGRNTF	TRBJ1-2	TRBV5-4	TRBD1	.
TGTGCCAGCTCCCGAGCGGGGGCTCGCTACGAGCAGTACTTC	CASSRAGARYEQYF	TRBJ2-7	TRBV18	TRBD2	.
TGTGCCAGCAGCCCCCCCGAGACAGTAGGCTACGAGCAGTACTTC	CASSPPETVGYEQYF	TRBJ2-7	TRBV11-2	.	.
TGTGCCAGCCGGGCGGGGGGGCGGTACGAGCAGTACTTC	CASRAGGRYEQYF	TRBJ2-7	TRBV6-6	TRBD2	.
TGTGCCAGCAGCACCCGAGGGTCTAGCCCGCAGAACACCGGGGAGCTGTTTTTT	CASSTRGSSPQNTGELFF	TRBJ2-2	TRBV7-9	.	once
TGTGCCAGCAGTGCCCCGGGGGGAGGGGTGGGGGATACGCAGTATTTT	CASSAPGGGVGDTQYF	TRBJ2-3	TRBV6-4	TRBD2	once
TGTGCCAGCAGCTCGACCCAGGGGGCCGGGTATGGCTACACCTTC	CASSSTQGAGYGYTF	TRBJ1-2	TRBV7-6	TRBD1	.
TGTGCCAGCAGCGTTGGGGCTTACAATGAGCAGTTCTTC	CASSVGAYNEQFF	TRBJ2-1	TRBV7-9	.	.
TGCGCCAGCAGCTTGCGCGTTAACCGCGAGCAGTACTTC	CASSLRVNREQYF	TRBJ2-7	TRBV5-1	.	.
TGTGCCAGCAGTAGGGGGGGGACTAGGGTGGGCGAGCAGTACTTC	CASSRGGTRVGEQYF	TRBJ2-7	TRBV25-1	TRBD2	.
TGTGCCAGCAGACGGGACATTGATGGCTACACCTTC	CASRRDIDGYTF	TRBJ1-2	TRBV28	.	few
TGTGCCAGCAGACGTTATGTATGGGACAGGGCCAAAGGTGGCAATCAGCCCCAGCATTTT	CASRRYVWDRAKGGNQPQHF	TRBJ1-5	TRBV28	TRBD1	.
TGTGCCAGCAGACCTGGACAGGGGGAAGGCGAGCAGTACTTC	CASRPGQGEGEQYF	TRBJ2-7	TRBV7-2	TRBD1	.
TGCGCCAGCAGCTTCGGGACACAGTATGGCTACACCTTC	CASSFGTQYGYTF	TRBJ1-2	TRBV5-1	.	.
TGCAGTGCTGGGCGGGATATAGAGCAGTTCTTC	CSAGRDIEQFF	TRBJ2-1	TRBV20-1	.	.
TGTGCCAGCAGTGAGAGGACAGGGGGAAGCAATCAGCCCCAGCATTTT	CASSERTGGSNQPQHF	TRBJ1-5	TRBV2	TRBD1	.
TGTGCCAGCAGCTTATCGGGACAGGGCGGCTACACCTTC	CASSLSGQGGYTF	TRBJ1-2	TRBV7-3	TRBD1	few
TGCAGTGCTAGCAACGGCGGGCGGCTCCACTTT	CSASNGGRLHF	TRBJ1-6	TRBV20-1	.	.
TGTGCCAGCAGCTTGGCGCTAGCGGCACAAGAGACCCAGTACTTC	CASSLALAAQETQYF	TRBJ2-5	TRBV5-4	TRBD2	.
TGTGCCAGCAGCTTAACTAGCGGGAGGTGGATGAACACCGGGGAGCTGTTTTTT	CASSLTSGRWMNTGELFF	TRBJ2-2	TRBV7-6	TRBD2	.
TGTGCCAGCAGTTTGGATGGACAGTTCTATGGCTACACCTTC	CASSLDGQFYGYTF	TRBJ1-2	TRBV27	.	.
TGTGCCAGCAGCCCAAGCGGGGTACAAGAGACCCAGTACTTC	CASSPSGVQETQYF	TRBJ2-5	TRBV7-3	TRBD2	.
TGTGCCAGCAGCTCCTCGACAGTCAACACTGAAGCTTTCTTT	CASSSSTVNTEAFF	TRBJ1-1	TRBV7-9	.	.
TGTGCCTGGAGTATTCGGGGAGCGGGAAAAAGAAATGAGCAGTTCTTC	CAWSIRGAGKRNEQFF	TRBJ2-1	TRBV30	TRBD2	once
TGCACCAGCAGCCAAGAATCTCCAGGGTCGTCAAGCAATCAGCCCCAGCATTTT	CTSSQESPGSSSNQPQHF	TRBJ1-5	TRBV1	.	.
TGTGCCAGCAGCTTAGACACCAACTATGGCTACACCTTC	CASSLDTNYGYTF	TRBJ1-2	TRBV7-2	.	.
TGTGCCAGCAGGCAAGGAGAAGGGGGCGGCAACACTGAAGCTTTCTTT	CASRQGEGGGNTEAFF	TRBJ1-1	TRBV21-1	.	.
TGTGCCAGCAGGGACAGGGAAGGCACTGAAGCTTTCTTT	CASRDREGTEAFF	TRBJ1-1	TRBV27	TRBD1	.
TGTGCCAGCAGCTCATCGGGGGGGAAGACAGATACGCAGTATTTT	CASSSSGGKTDTQYF	TRBJ2-3	TRBV7-6	TRBD2	.
TGTGCCAGCCGGGGGGGGCTCGAAAGGACCGGGGAGCTGTTTTTT	CASRGGLERTGELFF	TRBJ2-2	TRBV6-1	TRBD2	.